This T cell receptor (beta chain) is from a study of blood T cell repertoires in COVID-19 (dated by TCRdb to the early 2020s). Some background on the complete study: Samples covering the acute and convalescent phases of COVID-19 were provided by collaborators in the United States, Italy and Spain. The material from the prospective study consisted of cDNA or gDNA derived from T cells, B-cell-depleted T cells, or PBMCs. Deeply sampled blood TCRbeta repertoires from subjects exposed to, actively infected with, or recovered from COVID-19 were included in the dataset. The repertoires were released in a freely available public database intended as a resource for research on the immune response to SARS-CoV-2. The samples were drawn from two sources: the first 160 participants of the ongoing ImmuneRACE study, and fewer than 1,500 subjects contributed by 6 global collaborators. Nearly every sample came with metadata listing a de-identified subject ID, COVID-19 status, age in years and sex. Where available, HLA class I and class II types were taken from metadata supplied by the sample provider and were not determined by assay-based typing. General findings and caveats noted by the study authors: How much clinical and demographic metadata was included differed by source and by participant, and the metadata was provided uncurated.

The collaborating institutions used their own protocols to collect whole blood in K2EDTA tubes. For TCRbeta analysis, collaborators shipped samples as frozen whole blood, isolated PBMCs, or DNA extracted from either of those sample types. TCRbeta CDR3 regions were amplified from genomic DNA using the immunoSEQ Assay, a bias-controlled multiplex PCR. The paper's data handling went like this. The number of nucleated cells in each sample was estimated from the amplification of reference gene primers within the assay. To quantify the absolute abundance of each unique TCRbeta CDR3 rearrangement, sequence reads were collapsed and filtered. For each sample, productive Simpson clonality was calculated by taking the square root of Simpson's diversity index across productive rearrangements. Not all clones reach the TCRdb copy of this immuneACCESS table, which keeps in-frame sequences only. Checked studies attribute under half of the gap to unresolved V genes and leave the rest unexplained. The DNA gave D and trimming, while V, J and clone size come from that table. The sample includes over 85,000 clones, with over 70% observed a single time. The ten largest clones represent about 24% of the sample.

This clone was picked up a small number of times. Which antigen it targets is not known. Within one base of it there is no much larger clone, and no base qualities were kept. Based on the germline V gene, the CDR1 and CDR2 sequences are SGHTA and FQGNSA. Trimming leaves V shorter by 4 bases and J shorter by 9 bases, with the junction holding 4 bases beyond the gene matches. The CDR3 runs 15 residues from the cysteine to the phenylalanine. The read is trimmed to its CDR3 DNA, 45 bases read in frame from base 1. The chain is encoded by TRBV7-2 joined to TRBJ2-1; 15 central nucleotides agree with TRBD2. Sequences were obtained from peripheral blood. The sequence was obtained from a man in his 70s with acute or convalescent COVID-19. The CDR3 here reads CASSSGLAGGGEQFF. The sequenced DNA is TGTGCCAGCAGCTCGGGACTAGCGGGAGGTGGTGAGCAGTTCTTC.